One T cell receptor (beta chain) is described in this entry. No antigen is known for it. Base qualities are not at hand, and no much larger clone is one base apart. Patients with autoimmune disease history or receiving systemic immunosuppression were excluded from the trial. In every dose cohort, peripheral blood was drawn for TCR sequencing at baseline, cycle 4 day 1, and cycle 7 day 1. Samples were obtained from an open-label, multicenter, first-in-human phase I dose-escalation trial of ivuxolimab. Adults with locally advanced or metastatic head and neck squamous cell, hepatocellular, melanoma or renal cell carcinoma were enrolled in the trial. Before TCR sequencing, CD4+ T cells and CD8+ T cells were sorted from peripheral blood as separate populations. This sample was taken from a study of OX40 agonist ivuxolimab in advanced cancers. Study-wide context: Ivuxolimab was an agonistic, fully human IgG2 monoclonal antibody directed against OX40 (CD134), a costimulatory receptor. Patients were allowed to have had prior anti-PD-1, anti-PD-L1 or anti-CTLA-4 therapy, and around 43% of the dose-escalation patients had been treated with checkpoint inhibitors. Of the roughly 51 dose-escalation patients, hepatocellular carcinoma was present in about 20, melanoma in roughly 15, renal cell carcinoma in 9 and head and neck cancer in 9. In the dose-escalation cohort, more than 75% of patients were male, and the mean age was around 60 years, with a range of about 20 to 90. Intravenous ivuxolimab was administered to patients every 2 weeks at six dose levels: 0.01, 0.1, 0.3, 1.5, 3 and 10 mg/kg. The paper reports the monotherapy dose-escalation portion (N of about 54 patients) of the phase I ivuxolimab trial. Peripheral TCRbeta sequencing aimed to test whether ivuxolimab altered TCR sequence diversity and caused clonal T-cell expansion. Partial responses were achieved by three dose-escalation patients, of whom one had hepatocellular carcinoma and two had cutaneous melanoma.

Broader findings and caveats from the paper: Antigen specificity was not determined for the clonally expanded peripheral T cells. In the 0.1-3.0 mg/kg groups, partial responders were among the patients with the lowest normalized peripheral clonal expansion, particularly in CD8+ T cells. At doses from 0.1 to 3.0 mg/kg, clonal expansion was seen in both CD4+ and CD8+ blood T cells between baseline and week 6. After ivuxolimab, CD8+ T cells had more expanded clones than CD4+ T cells on average. Low levels of normalized T-cell clonal expansion were also shown by some nonresponding patients.

Inclusive of the bounding cysteine and phenylalanine, the CDR3 is 17 residues long. Kept here is only the CDR3 DNA, which spans 51 bases and is read in frame from base 1. V is pared back by 5 bases and J by 0 bases, with 17 bases lying between the germline termini. Looking up the germline V gene yields CDR1 MDHEN and CDR2 SYDVKM. Genomic DNA was isolated from the sorted cells so that the TCRbeta CDR3 region could be sequenced. The immunoSEQ Assay was used to sequence the TCRbeta CDR3 regions. Entries here come from immuneACCESS through TCRdb and include only in-frame sequences with V and J called. Some clones fail to appear in such tables; in the studies checked, an unresolved V gene covers under half of the shortfall, and the cause of the remainder is unknown. This sample lists over 40,000 clones; roughly 80% were detected once. The top ten clonotypes cover approximately 5.1% of the sample.

The TCR originated in an adult with an advanced solid tumor such as melanoma, head and neck, liver or kidney cancer. This specimen was CD4+ or CD8+ T cells sorted from blood, taken in a trial of the OX40 agonist ivuxolimab. The rearrangement combines TRBV28 with TRBJ1-5; a tentative D match to TRBD1 spans 6 bases. The CDR3 reads as follows: CASSRQRGLISNQPQHF. The sequenced DNA is TGTGCCAGCAGTCGACAGAGGGGGTTAATTAGCAATCAGCCCCAGCATTTT.